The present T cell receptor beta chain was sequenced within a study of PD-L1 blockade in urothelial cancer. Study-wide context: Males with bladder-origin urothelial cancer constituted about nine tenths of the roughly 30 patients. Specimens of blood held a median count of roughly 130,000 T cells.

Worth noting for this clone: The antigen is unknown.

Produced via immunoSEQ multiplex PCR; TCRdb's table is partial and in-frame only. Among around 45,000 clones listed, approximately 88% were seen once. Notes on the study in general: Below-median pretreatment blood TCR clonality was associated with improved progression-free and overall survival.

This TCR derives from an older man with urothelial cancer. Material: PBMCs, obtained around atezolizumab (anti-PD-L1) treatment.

CDR3 sequence (DNA): TGTGCCAGCAGCTTAGGATCAGGGATCGATTCAGATACGCAGTATTTT. It translates to CASSLGSGIDSDTQYF. The rearrangement joins TRBV7-9 to TRBJ2-3; possibly TRBD1 for D (5 bases). The V gene lost 1 base and the J gene lost 4 bases, with 15 bases spanning the gap. The CDR3 has 16 amino acids. Germline CDR1 is SEHNR and CDR2 is FQNEAQ (reference sequence).